Each of the 8 T cell receptor beta chains below was sequenced from the same sample in a study of brain metastases from non-small cell lung cancer. Libraries were prepared by immunoSEQ multiplex PCR; TCRdb keeps only in-frame clonotypes and omits some of them. The table has over a thousand clones, 75% to 90% seen once. Sequenced: tumor-adjacent normal tissue. Receptors were obtained from a donor at least 40 years old with non-small cell lung cancer.

The rearrangement uses TRBV20-1 and TRBJ1-1; D is undetermined. The CDR3 is made up of 11 amino acids. Trimming shortened V by 6 bases and J by 7 bases, and 12 bases separated the two germline ends. CDR1 is DFQATT and CDR2 is SNEGSKA in the germline V gene (reference sequence). This chain's CDR3 is CSARPLGEAFF. The CDR3 DNA follows: TGCAGTGCCCGTCCGCTGGGTGAAGCTTTCTTT.

In this sample, this clone turned up a few times. The chain links TRBV9 to TRBJ1-1; possibly TRBD1 for D (5 bases). CDR1 and CDR2 from the germline V gene are SGDLS and YYNGEE. The CDR3 extends over 13 amino acids. V was trimmed by 2 bases and J by 5 bases, leaving 10 bases between them. Here the CDR3 DNA reads TGTGCCAGCAGCGTCGACAGAAGAACTGAAGCTTTCTTT. Its protein is CASSVDRRTEAFF.

The chain is built from TRBV10-3 and TRBJ2-7; 7 bases are shared with TRBD1. This CDR3 region has 16 residues. V dropped 4 bases and J dropped 2; count of bases not matched to a gene: 11. CDR1 ENHRY and CDR2 SYGVKD come from the germline V gene. The CDR3 spells CAISGGQQTHAYEQYF. CDR3 nucleotide sequence: TGTGCCATCAGTGGGGGACAGCAGACACACGCCTACGAGCAGTACTTC.

V gene TRBV12-3 or TRBV12-4 combines with J gene TRBJ1-1; D not resolved. The CDR3 totals 11 residues. The V and J ends lost 6 bases and 5 bases respectively, with 7 bases between them. In DNA, the CDR3 is TGTGCCAGCAGGCGGGAAACTGAAGCTTTCTTT. This codes for CASRRETEAFF.

V usage is TRBV7-7 and J usage is TRBJ2-1; a possible D gene is TRBD2 (5 bases). Germline V lookup: CDR1 SSHAT, CDR2 FNYEAQ (reference sequence). CDR3 length equals 15 residues. V was shortened by 0 bases and J by 3 bases, with 9 bases between the two germline ends. CDR3 nucleotides: TGTGCCAGCAGCTTAGCTAGCGTCAACTACAATGAGCAGTTCTTC. Its protein is CASSLASVNYNEQFF.

This sequence joins TRBV11-1 and TRBJ2-1; TRBD2 is a possible D gene (5 bases). This CDR3 region has 15 residues. In germline, CDR1 is SGHAT, CDR2 FQDESV (reference sequence). V lost 2 bases, J lost 5 bases, and 13 bases lay in between. This CDR3 reads CASSLRSGRNNEQFF. As DNA, the CDR3 is TGTGCCAGCAGCTTAAGAAGCGGCCGTAACAATGAGCAGTTCTTC.

The chain joins TRBV2 to TRBJ2-1, with 7 bases identical to TRBD1. The CDR3 consists of 14 residues. Trimming cost V 8 bases and J 2 bases; bases outside gene matches: 6. Germline values: CDR1 SNHLY, CDR2 FYNNEI. CDR3 nucleotides: TGTGCCAGCTGTCCGGGACAGACCTACAATGAGCAGTTCTTC. Protein: CASCPGQTYNEQFF.

The chain carries TRBV7-6 and TRBJ2-6, with unresolved D. CDR3 length equals 17 residues. Trimming removed 1 base at V and 0 bases at J, with 10 bases between. Germline-derived CDR1 and CDR2 are SGHVS and FNYEAQ. CDR3 in amino acids: CASSLGRVGSGANVLTF. The CDR3, as DNA: TGTGCCAGCAGCTTAGGTCGGGTTGGCTCTGGGGCCAACGTCCTGACTTTC.